This T cell receptor beta chain was sequenced during a study of shared clonotypes between healthy human individuals. The CDR3 spans 14 residues. Germline assignment: CDR1 MNHEY and CDR2 SMNVEV (reference sequence). The ends were cut back, 6 bases at V and 2 bases at J, with 14 bases in the middle. Sequencing used immunoSEQ multiplex PCR; TCRdb keeps in-frame clones, though not all of them. The sample includes around 1.1 million clones, around three quarters of them seen just once. The specimen was memory CD4+ T cells from PBMCs. Subset described: CD45RA-negative fraction. The sequence came from a man aged 18 to 29 in good health. Some clones in this sample may be carry-over from other donors' samples. The rearrangement uses TRBV27 and TRBJ2-7; D remains ambiguous. DNA for the CDR3: TGTGCCAGCAGACACCATGAAGGAGCCTACGAGCAGTACTTC. Protein sequence: CASRHHEGAYEQYF.